The 9 T cell receptor beta chains below come from one sample, sequenced in a study of spatial heterogeneity in lung cancer. Study-level points and caveats: It was found that expanded intratumoral alpha and beta TCR counts tracked tumor mutation counts.

Time point noted: sample taken at primary tumor resection. Their antigen targets remain unknown. MiXCR, applied by TCRdb to the 5' RACE reads, yields one record per CDR3 protein. The sample comprises roughly 5,000 distinct CDR3 sequences, 7.5% to 9% of which are singletons, and more than 15% rests with the top ten. The sequences come from lung tumor tissue, collected at surgery. Receptor source: a female donor with early-stage non-small cell lung cancer.

Notes on this clonotype: This could be a read error, since a much larger clone is one nucleotide away. This chain uses TRBV12-3 or TRBV12-4 with TRBJ2-7, with TRBD2 as a possible D gene (5 bases). CDR3 size: 12 residues. The CDR3 DNA sequence: TGTGCCTGCAGTTTAAGAGGGAACGAGCAGTACTTC. Residues: CACSLRGNEQYF.

This clonotype has at least ten counts. This sequence joins TRBV5-4 and TRBJ2-1; D gene ambiguous. V lost 1 base, J lost 9 bases, and 5 bases lay in between. This CDR3 is built from 11 residues. From germline, CDR1 is SGHNT and CDR2 YYREEE (reference sequence). The DNA of the CDR3 is TGTGCCAGCAGCTTGTGGAGTGAGCAGTTCTTC. Protein product: CASSLWSEQFF.

The chain joins TRBV5-6 to TRBJ2-1; the match to TRBD2 covers 7 bases. CDR3 size: 16 residues. Unmatched junction bases numbered 9, after V lost 2 bases and J lost 4 bases. Germline lookup yields CDR1 SGHDT and CDR2 YYEEEE. CDR3: CASSFMSGTKYNEQFF. CDR3 nucleotides: TGTGCCAGCAGCTTCATGTCGGGGACTAAGTACAATGAGCAGTTCTTC.

This clonotype was observed at least ten times. V is TRBV5-4 and J is TRBJ2-3; 7 bases match TRBD2. From germline, CDR1 is SGHNT and CDR2 YYREEE (reference sequence). With 1 base clipped from V and 2 bases from J, the junction kept 7 bases outside the gene matches. The CDR3 runs to 16 residues. CDR3 region: CASSLSASGHTDTQYF. The CDR3 nucleotides are TGTGCCAGCAGCTTGTCGGCTAGCGGCCACACAGATACGCAGTATTTT.

This clonotype was observed a handful of times. The chain is built from TRBV11-2 and TRBJ2-5; a weak D match, TRBD1 (7 bases). This CDR3 region has 17 residues. Germline V lookup: CDR1 SGHAT, CDR2 FQNNGV. V lost 5 bases and J lost 6, with 25 bases in between. CDR3 sequence (DNA): TGTGCCAGCAGCCCCCGCGGAGGGGGCATATTGGTCAAGACCCAGTACTTC. Its protein is CASSPRGGGILVKTQYF.

This clonotype was observed many times. The rearrangement uses TRBV2 and TRBJ2-7; 10 positions match TRBD2. Germline assignment: CDR1 SNHLY and CDR2 FYNNEI. This CDR3 has 15 residues. Trimming removed 6 bases from V and 3 bases from J; junction bases left unmatched: 8. The CDR3 nucleotides are TGTGCCAGCAGGGAAACTAGCGGGGCATACTACGAGCAGTACTTC. This gives the protein CASRETSGAYYEQYF.

At least ten counts were recorded for this clonotype. The chain uses TRBV9 and TRBJ2-3; perhaps TRBD2 as D (6 bases). Germline assignment: CDR1 SGDLS and CDR2 YYNGEE. The CDR3 spans 12 residues. With 4 bases removed from V and 6 bases from J, the gap between germline ends came to 9 bases. The CDR3 DNA follows: TGTGCCAGCAGCTCCAGCGGGGATACGCAGTATTTT. The encoded protein is CASSSSGDTQYF.

The rearrangement uses TRBV4-3 and TRBJ2-6; a weak D match, TRBD1 (5 bases). V gave up 4 bases and J gave up 0 bases, with 22 bases separating them. CDR1 and CDR2 from the germline V gene are LGHNA and YSLEER. The CDR3 has 20 residues. Here the CDR3 reads CASSPIGWQGALSGANVLTF. The CDR3 bases are TGCGCCAGCAGCCCAATAGGCTGGCAGGGTGCCCTCTCTGGGGCCAACGTCCTGACTTTC.

By share, this clonotype ranks as medium-sized. J is TRBJ2-2 and V is TRBV10-3; weak D call: TRBD2 (6 bases). The V end was cut by 11 bases, the J end by 8 bases, with 18 bases between. The CDR3 has 13 amino acids. Germline loops: CDR1 ENHRY, CDR2 SYGVKD. The CDR3 region has the DNA TGTGCCGTAACGGGACTCCTAACGGGGGAGCTGTTTTTT. Translated: CAVTGLLTGELFF.